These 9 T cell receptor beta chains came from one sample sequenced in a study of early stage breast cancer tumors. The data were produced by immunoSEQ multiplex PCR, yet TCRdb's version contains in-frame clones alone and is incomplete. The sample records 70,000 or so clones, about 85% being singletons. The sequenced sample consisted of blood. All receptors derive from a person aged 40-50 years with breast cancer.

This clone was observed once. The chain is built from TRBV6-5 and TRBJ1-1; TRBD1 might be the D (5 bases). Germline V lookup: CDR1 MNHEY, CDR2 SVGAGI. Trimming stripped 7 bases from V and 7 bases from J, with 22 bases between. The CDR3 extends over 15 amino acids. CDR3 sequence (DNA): TGTGCCAGCAACTCGTTAAAGTTGGGGGGAAGTGAAGCTTTCTTT. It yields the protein CASNSLKLGGSEAFF.

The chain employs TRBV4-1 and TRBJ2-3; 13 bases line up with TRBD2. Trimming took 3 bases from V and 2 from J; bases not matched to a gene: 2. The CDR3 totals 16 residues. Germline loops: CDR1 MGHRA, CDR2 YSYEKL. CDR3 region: CASSQGLAGITDTQYF. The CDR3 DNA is TGCGCCAGCAGCCAGGGACTAGCGGGAATCACAGATACGCAGTATTTT.

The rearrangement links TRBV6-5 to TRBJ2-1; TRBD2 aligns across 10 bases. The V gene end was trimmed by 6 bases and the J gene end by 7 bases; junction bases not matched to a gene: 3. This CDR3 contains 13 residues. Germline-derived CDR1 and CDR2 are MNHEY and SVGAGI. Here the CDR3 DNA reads TGTGCCAGCAGATTAGCGGGAGGAAATGAGCAGTTCTTC. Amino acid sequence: CASRLAGGNEQFF.

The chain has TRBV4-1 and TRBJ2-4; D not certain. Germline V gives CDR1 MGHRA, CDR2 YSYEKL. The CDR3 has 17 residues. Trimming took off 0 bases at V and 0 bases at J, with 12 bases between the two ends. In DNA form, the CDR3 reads TGCGCCAGCAGCCAAGATCGTCCCAGAGTAGCCAAAAACATTCAGTACTTC. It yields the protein CASSQDRPRVAKNIQYF.

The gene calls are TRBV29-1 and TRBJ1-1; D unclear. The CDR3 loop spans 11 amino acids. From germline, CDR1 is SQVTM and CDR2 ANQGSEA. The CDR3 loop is CSTTLNTEAFF. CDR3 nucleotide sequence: TGCAGTACGACACTGAACACTGAAGCTTTCTTT. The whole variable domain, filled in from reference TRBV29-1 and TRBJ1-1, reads SAVISQKPSRDICQRGTSLTIQCQVDSQVTMMFWYRQQPGQSLTLIATANQGSEATYESGFVIDKFPISRPNLTFSTLTVSNMSPEDSSIYLCSTTLNTEAFFGQGTRLTVV.

CDR3 protein: CASRVSGNEQFF. As DNA, the CDR3 is TGCGCCAGCAGAGTTAGCGGCAATGAGCAGTTCTTC. This sequence joins TRBV10-2 and TRBJ2-1; maybe TRBD2 (6 bases). The CDR3 spans 12 residues. CDR1 is WSHSY, CDR2 SAAADI, per germline. Trimming cost V 6 bases and J 6 bases, with 9 bases left between them.

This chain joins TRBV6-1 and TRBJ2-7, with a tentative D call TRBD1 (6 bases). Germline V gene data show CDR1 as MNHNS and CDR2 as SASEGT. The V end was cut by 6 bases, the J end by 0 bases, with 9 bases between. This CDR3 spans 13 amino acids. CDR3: CASSRDNSYEQYF. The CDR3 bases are TGTGCCAGCAGCCGGGACAACTCCTACGAGCAGTACTTC.

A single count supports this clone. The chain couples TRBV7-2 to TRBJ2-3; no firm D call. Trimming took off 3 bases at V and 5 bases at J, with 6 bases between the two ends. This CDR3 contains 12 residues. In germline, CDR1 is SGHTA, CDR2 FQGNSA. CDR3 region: CASSFFGDTQYF. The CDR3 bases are TGTGCCAGCAGCTTTTTCGGAGATACGCAGTATTTT.

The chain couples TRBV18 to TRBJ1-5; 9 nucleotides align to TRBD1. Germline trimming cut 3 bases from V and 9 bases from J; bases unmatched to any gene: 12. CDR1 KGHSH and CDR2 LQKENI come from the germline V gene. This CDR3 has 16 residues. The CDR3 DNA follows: TGTGCCAGCTCACCGGCGGACAGGGGCGCCATGGGGCCCCAGCATTTT. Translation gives CASSPADRGAMGPQHF.